The source of this T cell receptor (beta chain) is a study of T cells in Graves' hyperthyroidism and ophthalmopathy. Using RNA transcripts as the source, TCR beta CDR3 regions were amplified. TCR CDR3 underwent first-round RT-PCR with the HTBI primer set. One entry per CDR3 protein, called by TCRdb with MiXCR from the multiplex PCR reads. The table has around 600,000 distinct CDR3 sequences, more than 13% seen once. The CDR3 is 19 residues long. Germline CDR1 DFQATT, CDR2 SNEGSKA (reference sequence). Germline trimming cut 0 bases from V and 1 base from J; bases unmatched to any gene: 15. The sample holds a few counts of this clonotype.

The sample comprised blood. The source of this sequence is a woman aged 18-29 years with Graves' ophthalmopathy. The chain joins TRBV20-1 to TRBJ2-7; 10 bases line up with TRBD2. CDR3 sequence reads: CSARDFLAGVASSSYEQYF. In nucleotides, the CDR3 is TGCAGTGCTAGAGATTTTCTAGCGGGAGTTGCTTCCTCTTCCTACGAGCAGTACTTC.